Below are 14 T cell receptor beta chains sequenced from a single sample in a study of post-analysis software for immune sequencing data. Study-level findings and limits: The study found TRBV5-6, TRBV5-1 and TRBV20-1 among 5 or 6 TRBV segments more frequent in patients than controls.

TCR beta cDNA libraries included unique molecular identifiers. TCRdb passed the PCR reads through MiXCR, listing each CDR3 protein once. The repertoire includes 750,000 to 950,000 distinct CDR3 sequences, about 57% of them detected once, and about 4.8% sits in the top ten. For these receptors, no antigen is known. The sample consisted of blood. These receptors were obtained from a girl aged 5-17 years with multiple sclerosis.

The V and J genes are TRBV12-3 or TRBV12-4 and TRBJ2-4; D call uncertain. The CDR3 totals 14 residues. Trimming cost V 3 bases and J 6 bases, with 12 bases left between them. In DNA, the CDR3 is TGTGCCAGCAGTTTTCAACTGGGTGGAAACATTCAGTACTTC. It yields the protein CASSFQLGGNIQYF.

J is TRBJ2-7 and V is TRBV5-1; possibly TRBD2 for D (6 bases). The CDR3 spans 13 residues. Germline V gives CDR1 SGHRS, CDR2 YFSETQ. Trimming took 8 bases from V and 3 from J, leaving 15 bases between them. The CDR3 here is CASGDSDRYEQYF. CDR3 nucleotides: TGCGCCAGTGGGGACTCGGACCGCTACGAGCAGTACTTC.

This chain uses TRBV9 with TRBJ2-4, with unresolved D. Trimming cost V 0 bases and J 13 bases, with 17 bases left between them. The CDR3 sequence is 14 residues long. Per germline, CDR1 SGDLS and CDR2 YYNGEE. The CDR3 loop is CASSVGQDIGKQYF. Here the CDR3 DNA reads TGTGCCAGCAGCGTAGGCCAAGACATAGGGAAGCAGTACTTC. Filled out from reference TRBV9 and TRBJ2-4, the complete variable domain reads DSGVTQTPKHLITATGQRVTLRCSPRSGDLSVYWYQQSLDQGLQFLIQYYNGEERAKGNILERFSAQQFPDLHSELNLSSLELGDSALYFCASSVGQDIGKQYFGAGTRLSVL.

The chain carries TRBV7-2 and TRBJ2-5; D gene uncertain. The CDR3 contains 14 residues. V was shortened by 2 bases and J by 1 base, with 8 bases between the two germline ends. Germline CDR1 and CDR2: SGHTA and FQGNSA. CDR3 in amino acids: CASSLRGFQETQYF. In DNA, the CDR3 is TGTGCCAGCAGCTTACGCGGCTTCCAAGAGACCCAGTACTTC.

The rearrangement joins TRBV10-3 to TRBJ1-2; a weak D match, TRBD1 (5 bases). The CDR3 runs 16 residues. Germline V lookup: CDR1 ENHRY, CDR2 SYGVKD. V lost 3 bases to trimming and J lost 0 bases, with 14 bases between them. The CDR3 sequence is CAISEGTENPNYGYTF. In DNA form, the CDR3 reads TGTGCCATCAGTGAAGGGACCGAAAACCCTAACTATGGCTACACCTTC.

The gene calls are TRBV20-1 and TRBJ2-7, with D possibly matching TRBD1 (5 bases). Per germline, CDR1 DFQATT and CDR2 SNEGSKA (reference sequence). V dropped 3 bases and J dropped 0 bases, with 9 bases sitting between them. The CDR3 length is 13 residues. CDR3 amino acids: CSASGQGSYEQYF. In DNA, the CDR3 is TGCAGTGCTAGTGGCCAGGGCTCCTACGAGCAGTACTTC.

The V and J genes are TRBV5-6 and TRBJ2-7; 7 bases map to TRBD1. Germline V CDR1 and CDR2: SGHDT, YYEEEE. The length of the CDR3 is 14 residues. V lost 4 bases and J lost 6; bases outside the gene matches: 10. CDR3 bases: TGTGCCAGCAGCACGAGGACAGGCGCCCTCGAGCAGTACTTC. Its translation is CASSTRTGALEQYF.

This clonotype appeared a few times. J is TRBJ2-3 and V is TRBV20-1; 14 nucleotides align to TRBD2. There are 15 residues in the CDR3. Trimming took 6 bases from V and 2 from J; bases not matched to a gene: 4. Germline values: CDR1 DFQATT, CDR2 SNEGSKA (reference sequence). DNA for the CDR3: TGCAGTGCAAGACTAGCGGGGGGGATCACAGATACGCAGTATTTT. Translated: CSARLAGGITDTQYF.

V usage is TRBV6-1 and J usage is TRBJ1-2, with unresolved D. Germline lookup yields CDR1 MNHNS and CDR2 SASEGT. The CDR3 extends over 13 amino acids. V was clipped by 3 bases and J by 7 bases, with 12 bases between them. The CDR3 protein is CASSEGPGRGYTF. The CDR3 nucleotides are TGTGCCAGCAGTGAGGGTCCGGGTCGTGGCTACACCTTC.

The chain is built from TRBV14 and TRBJ2-1, with 7 bases matching TRBD2. V trimming: 1 base; J trimming: 4 bases; junction bases outside the gene matches: 7. Germline V gives CDR1 SGHDN, CDR2 FVKESK. The CDR3 has 16 residues. For the CDR3, the DNA is TGTGCCAGCAGCCAAGTGGGCGGGAGCCTGTACAATGAGCAGTTCTTC. Protein: CASSQVGGSLYNEQFF.

This clonotype was detected only a few times. This chain uses TRBV29-1 with TRBJ2-1, with 7 bases matching TRBD2. The CDR3 has 13 amino acids. Germline loops: CDR1 SQVTM, CDR2 ANQGSEA. Unmatched junction bases numbered 10, after V lost 6 bases and J lost 8 bases. The CDR3 nucleotides are TGCAGCGTGGGGAACGGACTAGATTATGAGCAGTTCTTC. This codes for CSVGNGLDYEQFF.

The V call is TRBV2, the J call TRBJ1-5, with no clear D. V dropped 3 bases and J dropped 0 bases, with 9 bases sitting between them. The CDR3 loop spans 15 amino acids. Germline CDR1 and CDR2: SNHLY and FYNNEI. The CDR3 loop is CASSDYTNSNQPQHF. In DNA form, the CDR3 reads TGTGCCAGCAGTGATTACACTAATAGCAATCAGCCCCAGCATTTT.

This clonotype was seen only a few times. The rearrangement uses TRBV5-1 and TRBJ1-2; 7 nucleotides align to TRBD1. Per germline, CDR1 SGHRS and CDR2 YFSETQ. J was trimmed by 4 bases and V by 0 bases; bases with no gene match: 9. The CDR3 length is 16 residues. As DNA, the CDR3 is TGCGCCAGCAGCTTGGCCCCCGCCCGACAGGGCTATGGCTACACCTTC. Translating it yields CASSLAPARQGYGYTF.

This clonotype was counted only a few times. The chain uses TRBV29-1 and TRBJ2-7, with D tentatively TRBD2 (5 bases). Trimming pared 7 bases from V and 4 bases from J, leaving 11 bases between. The germline V gene encodes CDR1 SQVTM and CDR2 ANQGSEA. CDR3 length equals 11 residues. The CDR3: CSANTGYEQYF. The CDR3 DNA is TGCAGCGCAAACACGGGGTACGAGCAGTACTTC.